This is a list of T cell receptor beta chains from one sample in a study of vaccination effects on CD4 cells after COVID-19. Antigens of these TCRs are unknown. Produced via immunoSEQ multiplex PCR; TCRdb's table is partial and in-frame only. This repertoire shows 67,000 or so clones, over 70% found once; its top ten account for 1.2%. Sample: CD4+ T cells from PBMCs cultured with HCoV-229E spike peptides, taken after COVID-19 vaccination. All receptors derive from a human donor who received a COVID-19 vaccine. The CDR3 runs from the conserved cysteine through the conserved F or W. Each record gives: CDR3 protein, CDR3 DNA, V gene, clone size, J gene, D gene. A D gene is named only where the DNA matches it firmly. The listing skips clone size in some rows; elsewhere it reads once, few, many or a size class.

CDR3aa: CASSQYTGELFF; CDR3nt: TGCGCCAGCAGCCAGTACACCGGGGAGCTGTTTTTT; v_gene: TRBV4-1; abundance: few; j_gene: TRBJ2-2; d_gene: NA
CDR3aa: CASSSDRDQPQHF; CDR3nt: TGTGCCAGCAGCTCGGACAGGGATCAGCCCCAGCATTTT; v_gene: TRBV7-3; abundance: NA; j_gene: TRBJ1-5; d_gene: TRBD1
CDR3aa: CASSPDRYQETQYF; CDR3nt: TGTGCCAGCAGCCCTGACAGATACCAAGAGACCCAGTACTTC; v_gene: TRBV5-4; abundance: few; j_gene: TRBJ2-5; d_gene: NA
CDR3aa: CASSSDRADEQFF; CDR3nt: TGTGCCAGCAGCTCGGACAGGGCGGATGAGCAGTTCTTC; v_gene: TRBV5-4; abundance: NA; j_gene: TRBJ2-1; d_gene: TRBD1
CDR3aa: CASSFRDRESTPQFF; CDR3nt: TGTGCCAGCAGCTTCCGGGACCGGGAATCAACCCCGCAGTTCTTC; v_gene: TRBV7-3; abundance: NA; j_gene: TRBJ2-1; d_gene: NA
CDR3aa: CSVVTRGTEAFF; CDR3nt: TGCAGCGTTGTTACAAGAGGCACTGAAGCTTTCTTT; v_gene: TRBV29-1; abundance: NA; j_gene: TRBJ1-1; d_gene: NA
CDR3aa: CASSLGQGDGNTIYF; CDR3nt: TGTGCCAGCAGTTTGGGGCAGGGAGATGGAAACACCATATATTTT; v_gene: TRBV27; abundance: NA; j_gene: TRBJ1-3; d_gene: NA
CDR3aa: CASSSWGTNTGELFF; CDR3nt: TGTGCCAGCAGCTCGTGGGGGACGAACACCGGGGAGCTGTTTTTT; v_gene: TRBV3-1/TRBV3-2; abundance: NA; j_gene: TRBJ2-2; d_gene: NA
CDR3aa: CASAQGGTQYF; CDR3nt: TGTGCCAGCGCTCAAGGGGGTACGCAGTATTTT; v_gene: TRBV14; abundance: NA; j_gene: TRBJ2-3; d_gene: NA
CDR3aa: CASSPRGVTQYF; CDR3nt: TGTGCCAGCAGCCCACGGGGGGTTACGCAGTATTTT; v_gene: TRBV7-8; abundance: NA; j_gene: TRBJ2-3; d_gene: TRBD2
CDR3aa: CATSDRGSSGYTF; CDR3nt: TGTGCCACCAGTGACCGTGGCTCGTCAGGCTACACCTTC; v_gene: TRBV24-1; abundance: few; j_gene: TRBJ1-2; d_gene: NA
CDR3aa: CASSLDHQGGTEAFF; CDR3nt: TGTGCCAGCAGCTTGGATCATCAGGGAGGCACTGAAGCTTTCTTT; v_gene: TRBV5-5; abundance: NA; j_gene: TRBJ1-1; d_gene: NA
CDR3aa: CASSWTGGPGTDTQYF; CDR3nt: TGCGCCAGCAGCTGGACGGGGGGGCCCGGCACAGATACGCAGTATTTT; v_gene: TRBV5-1; abundance: NA; j_gene: TRBJ2-3; d_gene: TRBD2
CDR3aa: CATSRGPQGSNYGYTF; CDR3nt: TGTGCCACCAGCAGAGGTCCGCAGGGGTCTAACTATGGCTACACCTTC; v_gene: TRBV15; abundance: NA; j_gene: TRBJ1-2; d_gene: NA
CDR3aa: CASRDSGSGANVLTF; CDR3nt: TGTGCCAGCAGAGACAGTGGGAGCGGGGCCAACGTCCTGACTTTC; v_gene: TRBV27; abundance: NA; j_gene: TRBJ2-6; d_gene: NA
CDR3aa: CASSPVGDSGANVLTF; CDR3nt: TGCGCCAGCAGCCCGGTGGGTGATTCTGGGGCCAACGTCCTGACTTTC; v_gene: TRBV5-1; abundance: NA; j_gene: TRBJ2-6; d_gene: NA
CDR3aa: CASSPLLVGLGSNEKLFF; CDR3nt: TGTGCCAGCTCACCACTCCTTGTGGGGCTTGGGTCTAATGAAAAACTGTTTTTT; v_gene: TRBV18; abundance: once; j_gene: TRBJ1-4; d_gene: NA
CDR3aa: CASSPSGTGLNTEAFF; CDR3nt: TGTGCCAGCTCACCGTCCGGGACAGGGCTTAACACTGAAGCTTTCTTT; v_gene: TRBV18; abundance: NA; j_gene: TRBJ1-1; d_gene: TRBD1
CDR3aa: CASSYPRDRALQETQYF; CDR3nt: TGCGCCAGCAGCTACCCCCGGGACAGGGCCCTCCAAGAGACCCAGTACTTC; v_gene: TRBV5-1; abundance: NA; j_gene: TRBJ2-5; d_gene: TRBD1
CDR3aa: CANTPAGGLRAEAFF; CDR3nt: TGTGCCAACACCCCCGCGGGCGGACTGCGAGCTGAAGCTTTCTTT; v_gene: TRBV6-5; abundance: NA; j_gene: TRBJ1-1; d_gene: NA
CDR3aa: CSVELDAWLNPDYNEQFF; CDR3nt: TGCAGCGTAGAGCTCGACGCCTGGCTCAACCCCGATTACAATGAGCAGTTCTTC; v_gene: TRBV29-1; abundance: NA; j_gene: TRBJ2-1; d_gene: NA
CDR3aa: CASNPTGGQYSSPLHF; CDR3nt: TGTGCCAGCAACCCGACAGGGGGCCAATATAGTTCACCCCTCCACTTT; v_gene: TRBV2; abundance: few; j_gene: TRBJ1-6; d_gene: TRBD1
CDR3aa: CATSDPGQGLNEQFF; CDR3nt: TGTGCCACCAGTGACCCTGGACAGGGGCTAAATGAGCAGTTCTTC; v_gene: TRBV24-1; abundance: few; j_gene: TRBJ2-1; d_gene: TRBD1
CDR3aa: CASSPRGTYNSPLHF; CDR3nt: TGTGCCAGCAGCCCCCGCGGCACCTATAATTCACCCCTCCACTTT; v_gene: TRBV11-1; abundance: NA; j_gene: TRBJ1-6; d_gene: NA
CDR3aa: CASSLDLLRGGETQYF; CDR3nt: TGTGCCAGCAGCTTAGATTTATTGCGGGGGGGGGAGACCCAGTACTTC; v_gene: TRBV7-2; abundance: NA; j_gene: TRBJ2-5; d_gene: TRBD2
CDR3aa: CASSYRAMNTEAFF; CDR3nt: TGTGCCAGCAGCTACAGGGCTATGAACACTGAAGCTTTCTTT; v_gene: TRBV5-5; abundance: NA; j_gene: TRBJ1-1; d_gene: NA
CDR3aa: CASSPSLGSGPLLAKNIQYF; CDR3nt: TGTGCCAGCAGCCCCTCCCTGGGTAGCGGGCCCCTCCTGGCCAAAAACATTCAGTACTTC; v_gene: TRBV3-1/TRBV3-2; abundance: NA; j_gene: TRBJ2-4; d_gene: TRBD2
CDR3aa: CASSSGGAYTQYF; CDR3nt: TGTGCCAGCAGTAGCGGGGGGGCTTATACGCAGTATTTT; v_gene: TRBV6-2/TRBV6-3; abundance: NA; j_gene: TRBJ2-3; d_gene: TRBD2
CDR3aa: CASSLRGDIGELFF; CDR3nt: TGCGCCAGCAGCCTCCGGGGGGATATCGGGGAGCTGTTTTTT; v_gene: TRBV4-1; abundance: NA; j_gene: TRBJ2-2; d_gene: TRBD2
CDR3aa: CASGGRSGYGYTF; CDR3nt: TGTGCCAGCGGGGGGCGTTCCGGCTATGGCTACACCTTC; v_gene: TRBV27; abundance: NA; j_gene: TRBJ1-2; d_gene: NA
CDR3aa: CASSISGARETQYF; CDR3nt: TGTGCCAGTAGTATCTCAGGGGCTAGGGAGACCCAGTACTTC; v_gene: TRBV19; abundance: NA; j_gene: TRBJ2-5; d_gene: NA
CDR3aa: CASSLGRAGNSPLHF; CDR3nt: TGTGCCAGCAGCTTAGGAAGGGCTGGTAATTCACCCCTCCACTTT; v_gene: TRBV7-2; abundance: NA; j_gene: TRBJ1-6; d_gene: NA
CDR3aa: CAWSVSAYGYTF; CDR3nt: TGTGCCTGGAGTGTAAGTGCCTATGGCTACACCTTC; v_gene: TRBV30; abundance: NA; j_gene: TRBJ1-2; d_gene: NA
CDR3aa: CASSRTGTGGEKLFF; CDR3nt: TGTGCCAGCAGTCGTACCGGGACAGGAGGCGAAAAACTGTTTTTT; v_gene: TRBV28; abundance: NA; j_gene: TRBJ1-4; d_gene: TRBD1
CDR3aa: CASSERTLGTEAFF; CDR3nt: TGCGCCAGCAGTGAGAGGACATTGGGTACTGAAGCTTTCTTT; v_gene: TRBV10-1; abundance: NA; j_gene: TRBJ1-1; d_gene: NA
CDR3aa: CASSDKPHYGYTF; CDR3nt: TGTGCCAGCAGTGATAAGCCACACTATGGCTACACCTTC; v_gene: TRBV2; abundance: few; j_gene: TRBJ1-2; d_gene: NA
CDR3aa: CASRDQGTVNSPLHF; CDR3nt: TGCGCCAGCAGGGACCAAGGGACAGTAAATTCACCCCTCCACTTT; v_gene: TRBV10-2; abundance: NA; j_gene: TRBJ1-6; d_gene: TRBD1
CDR3aa: CASSRQGQENQPQHF; CDR3nt: TGCGCCAGCAGCCGCCAGGGACAGGAGAATCAGCCCCAGCATTTT; v_gene: TRBV4-1; abundance: NA; j_gene: TRBJ1-5; d_gene: TRBD1
CDR3aa: CASSLWTGDQETQYF; CDR3nt: TGTGCCAGCAGCCTATGGACAGGGGACCAAGAGACCCAGTACTTC; v_gene: TRBV7-9; abundance: once; j_gene: TRBJ2-5; d_gene: TRBD1
CDR3aa: CAWRRLSGDYNEQFF; CDR3nt: TGTGCCTGGCGTAGACTCTCAGGGGACTACAATGAGCAGTTCTTC; v_gene: TRBV30; abundance: NA; j_gene: TRBJ2-1; d_gene: NA
CDR3aa: CASSVGRTGNSPLHF; CDR3nt: TGTGCCAGCAGCGTAGGGAGAACGGGTAATTCACCCCTCCACTTT; v_gene: TRBV9; abundance: once; j_gene: TRBJ1-6; d_gene: NA
CDR3aa: CASSSAAGNIQPQHF; CDR3nt: TGTGCCAGCAGCTCCGCTGCAGGGAATATTCAGCCCCAGCATTTT; v_gene: TRBV7-2; abundance: NA; j_gene: TRBJ1-5; d_gene: NA
CDR3aa: CASRRQGGGYTF; CDR3nt: TGTGCCAGCAGACGACAGGGAGGTGGCTACACCTTC; v_gene: TRBV6-5; abundance: NA; j_gene: TRBJ1-2; d_gene: TRBD1
CDR3aa: CASSLVAGSTGELFF; CDR3nt: TGCGCCAGCAGCTTGGTCGCGGGGTCCACCGGGGAGCTGTTTTTT; v_gene: TRBV5-1; abundance: NA; j_gene: TRBJ2-2; d_gene: NA
CDR3aa: CASSRNMNTEAFF; CDR3nt: TGTGCCAGCAGCCGTAATATGAACACTGAAGCTTTCTTT; v_gene: TRBV7-3; abundance: NA; j_gene: TRBJ1-1; d_gene: NA
CDR3aa: CASQPPGGGITQPQHF; CDR3nt: TGTGCCAGCCAACCCCCCGGGGGGGGTATTACTCAGCCCCAGCATTTT; v_gene: TRBV28; abundance: NA; j_gene: TRBJ1-5; d_gene: NA
CDR3aa: CASSLHSMNTEAFF; CDR3nt: TGTGCCAGCAGCTTACACAGCATGAACACTGAAGCTTTCTTT; v_gene: TRBV7-2; abundance: NA; j_gene: TRBJ1-1; d_gene: NA
CDR3aa: CASRPVASVETQYF; CDR3nt: TGTGCCAGCAGGCCGGTCGCTAGCGTTGAGACCCAGTACTTC; v_gene: TRBV2; abundance: NA; j_gene: TRBJ2-5; d_gene: NA